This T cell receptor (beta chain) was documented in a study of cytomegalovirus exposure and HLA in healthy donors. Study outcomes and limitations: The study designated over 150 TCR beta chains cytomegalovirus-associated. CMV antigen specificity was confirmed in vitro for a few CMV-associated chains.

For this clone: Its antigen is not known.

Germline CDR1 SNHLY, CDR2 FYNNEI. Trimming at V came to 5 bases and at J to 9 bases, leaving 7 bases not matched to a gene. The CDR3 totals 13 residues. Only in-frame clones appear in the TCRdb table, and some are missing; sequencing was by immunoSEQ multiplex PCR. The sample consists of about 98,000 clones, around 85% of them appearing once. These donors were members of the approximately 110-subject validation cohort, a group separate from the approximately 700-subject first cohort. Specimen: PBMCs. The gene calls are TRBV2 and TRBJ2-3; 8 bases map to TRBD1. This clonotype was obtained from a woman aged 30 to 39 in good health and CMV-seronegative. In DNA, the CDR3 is TGTGCCAGCAGTACACAGACAGGGGCCACGCAGTATTTT. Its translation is CASSTQTGATQYF. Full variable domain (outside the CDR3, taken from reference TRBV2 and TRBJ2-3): EPEVTQTPSHQVTQMGQEVILRCVPISNHLYFYWYRQILGQKVEFLVSFYNNEISEKSEIFDDQFSVERPDGSNFTLKIRSTKLEDSAMYFCASSTQTGATQYFGPGTRLTVL.